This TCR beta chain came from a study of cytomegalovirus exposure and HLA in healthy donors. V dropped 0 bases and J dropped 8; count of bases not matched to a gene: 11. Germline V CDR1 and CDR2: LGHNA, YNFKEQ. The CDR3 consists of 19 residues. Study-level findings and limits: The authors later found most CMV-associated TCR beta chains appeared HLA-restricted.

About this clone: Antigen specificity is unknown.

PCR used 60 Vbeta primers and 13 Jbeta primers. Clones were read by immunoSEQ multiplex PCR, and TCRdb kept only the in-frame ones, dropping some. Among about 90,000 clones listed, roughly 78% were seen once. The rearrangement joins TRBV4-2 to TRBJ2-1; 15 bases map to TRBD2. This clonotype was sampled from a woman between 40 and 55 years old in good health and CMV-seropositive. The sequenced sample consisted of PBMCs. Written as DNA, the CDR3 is TGTGCCAGCAGCCAAGATCTCAGGACTAGCGGGGGGGTAGTCTATGAGCAGTTCTTC. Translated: CASSQDLRTSGGVVYEQFF.